This entry concerns a single T cell receptor (beta chain). Antigen specificity is unknown. The read halts 3 residues ahead of the CDR3 end, with the missing end drawn from the germline J gene. The germline CDR1 and CDR2 sequences are LNHDA and SQIVND (reference sequence). The CDR3 contains 15 residues. After removal of 3 bases from V and 5 bases from J, the junction contained 6 bases not matched to a gene. All participants had a single incident cervical HPV16 infection, and prevalent HPV16 infections were excluded. Sequencing used immunoSEQ multiplex PCR; TCRdb keeps in-frame clones, though not all of them. This repertoire includes tens of thousands of clones. The source of the sample is a study of T cells in women clearing cervical HPV infection. Overall study results and limits: Unknown T-cell numbers per sample may underlie the richness differences. Repertoire richness, not evenness, was significantly elevated in CIN3+ cases versus controls. Effector/memory and HPV-specific T cells were not isolated, and association timing is unknown.

The clonotype was recovered from a woman between 18 and 70 years old with a cervical HPV16 infection that either progressed to CIN3+ or cleared (not recorded which). The chain combines TRBV19 with TRBJ1-4, with 7 nucleotides matching TRBD1. Sequenced input: blood buffy coat. Incomplete CDR3 DNA: TGTGCCAGTAGTATCGGACAGGTAGAGAATGAAAAA. Encoded protein: CASSIGQVENEK. The CDR3 in its entirety is CASSIGQVENEKLFF.